This TCR beta chain emerged from a study of blood T cell repertoires in COVID-19. About the research overall: The United States, Italy and Spain provided the acute and convalescent COVID-19 samples. The cDNA or gDNA used as material had been derived from T cells, B-cell-depleted T cells, or PBMCs.

Patients at the Seattle site were enrolled during active infection and followed longitudinally. The CDR3 totals 13 residues. V was clipped by 9 bases and J by 0 bases, with 11 bases between them. CDR1 and CDR2 (germline): LNHDA, SQIVND (reference sequence). This table comes from immunoSEQ multiplex PCR, and its TCRdb copy is limited to in-frame clones, with some not included. The sample comprises approximately 90,000 clones, just under 80% of which are singletons, and less than 7% rests with the top ten. The chain recombines TRBV19 with TRBJ1-1; unclear D gene. The source of this sequence is a man in his 70s with COVID-19, enrolled during active disease. Sequencing was performed on peripheral blood. The CDR3 DNA follows: TGTGCCAGCGTTCACTACATGAACACTGAAGCTTTCTTT. It codes for CASVHYMNTEAFF.